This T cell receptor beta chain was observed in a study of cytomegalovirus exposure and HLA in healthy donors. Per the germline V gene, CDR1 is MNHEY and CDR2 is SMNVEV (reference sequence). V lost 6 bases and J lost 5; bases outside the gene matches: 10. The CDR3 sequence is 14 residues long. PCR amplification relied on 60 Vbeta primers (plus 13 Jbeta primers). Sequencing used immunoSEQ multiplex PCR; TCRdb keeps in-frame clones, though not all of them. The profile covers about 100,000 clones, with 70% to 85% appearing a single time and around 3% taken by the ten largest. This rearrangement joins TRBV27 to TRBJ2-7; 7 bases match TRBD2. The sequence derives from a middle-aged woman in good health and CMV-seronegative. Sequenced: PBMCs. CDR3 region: CASRNGRGVDEQYF. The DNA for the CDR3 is TGTGCCAGCAGGAACGGTCGGGGGGTAGACGAGCAGTACTTC.